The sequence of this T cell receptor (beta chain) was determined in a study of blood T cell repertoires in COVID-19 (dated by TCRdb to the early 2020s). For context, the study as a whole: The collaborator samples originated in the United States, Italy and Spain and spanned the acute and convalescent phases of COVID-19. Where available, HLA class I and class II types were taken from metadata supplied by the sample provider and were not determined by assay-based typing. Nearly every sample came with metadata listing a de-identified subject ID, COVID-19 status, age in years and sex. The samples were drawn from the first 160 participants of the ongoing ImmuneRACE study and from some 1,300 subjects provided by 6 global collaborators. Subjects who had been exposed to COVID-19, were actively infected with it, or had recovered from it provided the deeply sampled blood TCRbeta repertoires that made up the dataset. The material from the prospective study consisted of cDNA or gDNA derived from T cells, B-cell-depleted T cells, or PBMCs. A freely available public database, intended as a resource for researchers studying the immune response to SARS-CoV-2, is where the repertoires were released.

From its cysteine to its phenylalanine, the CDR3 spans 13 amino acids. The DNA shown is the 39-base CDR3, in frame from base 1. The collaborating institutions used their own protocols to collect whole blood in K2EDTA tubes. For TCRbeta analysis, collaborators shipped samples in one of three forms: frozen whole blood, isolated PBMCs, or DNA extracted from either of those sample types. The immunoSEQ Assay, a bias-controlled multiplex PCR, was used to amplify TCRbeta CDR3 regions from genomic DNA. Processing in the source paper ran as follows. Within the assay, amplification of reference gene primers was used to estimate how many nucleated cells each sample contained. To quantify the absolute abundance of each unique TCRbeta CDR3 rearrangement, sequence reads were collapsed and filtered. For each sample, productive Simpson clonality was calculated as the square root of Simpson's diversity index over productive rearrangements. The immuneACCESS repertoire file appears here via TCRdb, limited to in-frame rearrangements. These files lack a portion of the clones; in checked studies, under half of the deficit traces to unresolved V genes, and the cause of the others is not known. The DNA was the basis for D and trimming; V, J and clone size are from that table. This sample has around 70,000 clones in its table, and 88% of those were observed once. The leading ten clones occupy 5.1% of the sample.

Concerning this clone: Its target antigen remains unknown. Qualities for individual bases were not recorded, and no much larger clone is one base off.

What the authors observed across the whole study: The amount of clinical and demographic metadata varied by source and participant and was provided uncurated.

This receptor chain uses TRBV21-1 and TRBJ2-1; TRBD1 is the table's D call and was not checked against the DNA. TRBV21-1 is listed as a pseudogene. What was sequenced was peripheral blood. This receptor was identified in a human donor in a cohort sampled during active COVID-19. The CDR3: CALRDSSYNEQFF. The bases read TGTGCCCTCAGGGATAGCTCCTACAATGAGCAGTTCTTC.